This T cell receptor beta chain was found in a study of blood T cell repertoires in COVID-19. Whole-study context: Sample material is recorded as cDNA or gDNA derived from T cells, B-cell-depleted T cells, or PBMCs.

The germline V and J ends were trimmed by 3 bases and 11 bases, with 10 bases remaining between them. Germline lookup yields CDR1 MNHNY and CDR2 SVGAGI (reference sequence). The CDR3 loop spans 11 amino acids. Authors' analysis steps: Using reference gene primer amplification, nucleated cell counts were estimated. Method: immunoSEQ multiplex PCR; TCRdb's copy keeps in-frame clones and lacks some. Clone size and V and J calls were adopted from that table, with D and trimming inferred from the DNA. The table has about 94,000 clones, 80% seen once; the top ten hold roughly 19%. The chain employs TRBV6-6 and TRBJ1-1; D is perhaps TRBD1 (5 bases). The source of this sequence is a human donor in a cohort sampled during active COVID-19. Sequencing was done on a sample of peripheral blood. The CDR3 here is CASSYQGAAFF. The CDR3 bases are TGTGCCAGCAGTTATCAGGGTGCGGCTTTCTTT.